Each of the 7 T cell receptor beta chains below was sequenced from the same sample in a study of blood T cell repertoires in COVID-19. Here immunoSEQ multiplex PCR was the method, and the copy in TCRdb shows in-frame clones only, minus some. The sample consists of about 280,000 clones, approximately 88% of them appearing once. Sequenced sample: peripheral blood. Every receptor here comes from a man aged 18 to 29 with active or convalescent COVID-19.

This chain links TRBV7-9 with TRBJ2-4; no reliable D call. CDR1 is SEHNR and CDR2 is FQNEAQ in the germline V gene (reference sequence). The CDR3 extends over 12 amino acids. V was pared by 4 bases and J by 3 bases, with 4 bases between. The chain's CDR3 is CASSSDKNIQYF. CDR3 bases: TGTGCCAGCAGCTCAGACAAAAACATTCAGTACTTC.

J is TRBJ1-3 and V is TRBV18, with D maybe TRBD1 (5 bases). Per the germline V gene, CDR1 is KGHSH and CDR2 is LQKENI. Trimming stripped 1 base from V and 3 bases from J, with 13 bases between. This CDR3 has 16 amino acids. Here the CDR3 reads CASSPQETVIGNTIYF. Here the CDR3 DNA reads TGTGCCAGCTCACCACAGGAGACAGTAATTGGAAACACCATATATTTT.

The V and J genes are TRBV9 and TRBJ2-1; D may be TRBD1 (6 bases). Germline loops: CDR1 SGDLS, CDR2 YYNGEE. This CDR3 is 15 amino acids long. Trimming pared 3 bases from V and 0 bases from J, leaving 10 bases between. The CDR3 spells CASSGGTRSYNEQFF. The CDR3 DNA follows: TGTGCCAGCAGCGGAGGGACACGCTCCTACAATGAGCAGTTCTTC.

The chain carries TRBV6-5 and TRBJ1-2, with 10 nucleotides matching TRBD1. CDR1 is MNHEY and CDR2 is SVGAGI in the germline V gene. The CDR3 covers 14 residues. The junction had 8 bases not matched to a gene; V was cut back by 7 bases and J by 6 bases. The CDR3 loop reads CASTTPGQGNGYTF. CDR3 nucleotides: TGTGCCAGCACGACCCCGGGACAGGGGAATGGCTACACCTTC.

The rearrangement links TRBV18 to TRBJ1-2, with 8 bases lining up with TRBD1. The trim removed 3 bases at V and 4 bases at J, leaving 4 bases unmatched. CDR3 size: 14 residues. Germline CDR1 and CDR2: KGHSH and LQKENI. The CDR3 reads CASSPGQESYGYTF. In DNA form, the CDR3 reads TGTGCCAGCTCACCGGGACAGGAAAGCTATGGCTACACCTTC.

CDR3 DNA sequence: TGTGCCAGCAGCCACCGCCTAGTTTGGTTCGGCCGGCGTGGCTTAGAGACCCAGTACTTC. Protein: CASSHRLVWFGRRGLETQYF. The chain uses TRBV3-1 (or the pseudogene TRBV3-2) and TRBJ2-5; D not certain. CDR1 is LGHDT and CDR2 is YNNKEL in the germline V gene (reference sequence). Trimming pared 3 bases from V and 4 bases from J, leaving 30 bases between. The CDR3 loop spans 20 amino acids.

The V call is TRBV5-6, the J call TRBJ2-5; possible D gene TRBD2, 5 bases. Germline V gives CDR1 SGHDT, CDR2 YYEEEE. Trimming removed 2 bases from V and 5 bases from J, with 13 bases in between. This CDR3 spans 14 amino acids. CDR3 in DNA: TGTGCCAGCAGCTTACGAGGACTGTTCGAGACCCAGTACTTC. It yields the protein CASSLRGLFETQYF.